A selection of T cell receptor beta chains follows, all from one sample in a study of blood T cell repertoires in COVID-19. Generated by immunoSEQ multiplex PCR, the TCRdb table keeps only in-frame clones and is missing some. The data contain approximately 470,000 clones, about 90% of them singletons. The sample comprised PBMCs or T cells enriched from blood (not recorded which). The source of these receptors is a woman aged 18 to 35 who had recovered from COVID-19. The CDR3 runs from the conserved cysteine through the conserved F or W. The D gene is left open where the match is weak. Only some rows state a clone size, as once, few, many or a class for expanded clones.

j_call,clone_size,d_call,v_call,cdr3_aa,cdr3_nt
TRBJ2-3,-,-,TRBV7-2,CASSQGGTDTQYF,TGTGCCAGTTCCCAGGGTGGAACAGATACGCAGTATTTT
TRBJ1-2,few,-,TRBV2,CASSVLQDPGGGYTF,TGTGCCAGCAGCGTGCTCCAGGACCCGGGAGGTGGCTACACCTTC
TRBJ1-2,-,TRBD1,TRBV30,CAWSVLDRDGYTF,TGTGCCTGGAGTGTACTCGACAGGGATGGCTACACCTTC
TRBJ2-7,-,-,TRBV11-3,CASSLALGYEQYF,TGTGCCAGCAGCTTAGCTCTCGGCTACGAGCAGTACTTC
TRBJ2-1,-,-,TRBV7-9,CASGLNNEQFF,TGTGCCAGCGGGCTAAACAATGAGCAGTTCTTC
TRBJ1-3,-,-,TRBV19,CASSLRSSGNTIYF,TGTGCCAGTAGCCTTCGGAGCTCTGGAAACACCATATATTTT
TRBJ2-6,few,TRBD1,TRBV9,CASSPRDRGRSGANVLTF,TGTGCCAGCAGCCCCCGGGACAGGGGGAGGTCTGGGGCCAACGTCCTGACTTTC
TRBJ2-7,-,-,TRBV27,CASWRANYEQYF,TGTGCCAGCTGGCGGGCCAACTACGAGCAGTACTTC
TRBJ1-4,-,TRBD1,TRBV18,CASGTGGEKLFF,TGTGCCAGTGGGACAGGGGGAGAAAAACTGTTTTTT
TRBJ1-6,-,TRBD1,TRBV5-1,CASSAGTENSPLHF,TGCGCCAGCAGCGCCGGGACAGAGAATTCACCCCTCCACTTT
TRBJ1-1,-,-,TRBV12-3/TRBV12-4,CASSILRDTEAFF,TGTGCCAGCAGCATTCTCCGGGACACTGAAGCTTTCTTT
TRBJ1-4,-,-,TRBV4-1,CASSQEGGIPPGRVAFF,TGCGCCAGCAGCCAGGAAGGGGGGATCCCGCCGGGGAGGGTGGCATTTTTT
TRBJ1-1,-,TRBD1,TRBV5-1,CASSPRQGLDAFF,TGCGCCAGCAGCCCTAGACAGGGACTTGACGCTTTCTTT
TRBJ1-3,-,-,TRBV5-8,CASSPDSSGNTIYF,TGTGCCAGCAGCCCCGATAGCTCTGGAAACACCATATATTTT
TRBJ2-7,-,TRBD1,TRBV4-2,CASSQVEGGSEQYF,TGTGCCAGCAGCCAAGTAGAAGGGGGCTCCGAGCAGTACTTC
TRBJ2-5,-,TRBD2,TRBV2,CASLSGAEETQYF,TGTGCCAGTCTTAGCGGGGCCGAAGAGACCCAGTACTTC
TRBJ2-7,-,-,TRBV14,CASSPQGYEQYF,TGTGCCAGCAGCCCTCAGGGCTACGAGCAGTACTTC
TRBJ1-6,-,TRBD1,TRBV18,CASSPLDRRIGALHF,TGTGCCAGCTCACCTCTGGACAGGCGGATAGGGGCCCTCCACTTT
TRBJ2-7,-,-,TRBV7-2,CASSLRGGNYEQYF,TGTGCCAGCAGCTTAAGGGGGGGGAACTACGAGCAGTACTTC
TRBJ1-3,once,-,TRBV30,CAWNGETGNTIYF,TGTGCCTGGAACGGGGAGACCGGAAACACCATATATTTT
TRBJ2-3,few,TRBD2,TRBV5-4,CASRDQAGADTQYF,TGTGCCAGCCGGGACCAAGCGGGGGCAGATACGCAGTATTTT
TRBJ1-4,-,-,TRBV5-6,CASSLGGFNEKLFF,TGTGCCAGCAGCTTGGGGGGCTTTAATGAAAAACTGTTTTTT
TRBJ2-2,once,TRBD1,TRBV30,CASSEGRGLFTGELFF,TGTGCCTCATCTGAGGGCAGGGGGCTGTTCACCGGGGAGCTGTTTTTT
TRBJ2-1,-,TRBD2,TRBV9,CASSVSGGGLVEQFF,TGTGCCAGCAGCGTTAGCGGGGGGGGCCTCGTGGAGCAGTTCTTC
TRBJ2-7,-,-,TRBV7-2,CASSLKPPYEQYF,TGTGCCAGCAGCTTAAAGCCCCCCTACGAGCAGTACTTC
TRBJ1-2,-,TRBD1,TRBV7-2,CASSPGQGVRGYTF,TGTGCCAGCAGCCCCGGACAGGGGGTGCGAGGCTACACCTTC
TRBJ2-7,-,-,TRBV7-2,CASSSTGVSYEQYF,TGTGCCAGCAGCTCCACCGGGGTCTCCTACGAGCAGTACTTC
TRBJ1-1,-,-,TRBV19,CASSSPGRATGSEAFF,TGTGCCAGTAGTTCCCCAGGTAGGGCAACTGGGAGCGAAGCTTTCTTT
TRBJ1-1,-,-,TRBV5-1,CASSELQGTTEAFF,TGCGCCAGCAGCGAACTACAGGGAACGACTGAAGCTTTCTTT
TRBJ1-5,-,TRBD1,TRBV6-5,CASSPDRGYQPQHF,TGTGCCAGCAGTCCGGACAGGGGGTATCAGCCCCAGCATTTT
TRBJ1-2,-,-,TRBV30,CALTGEFYGYTF,TGTGCTTTGACAGGAGAGTTCTATGGCTACACCTTC
TRBJ2-5,-,TRBD2,TRBV27,CASSPFGSGGALETQYF,TGTGCCAGCAGTCCCTTCGGTAGCGGGGGGGCCCTAGAGACCCAGTACTTC
TRBJ1-2,-,-,TRBV19,CASLNRQGTSNGYTF,TGTGCCAGTTTGAACCGCCAAGGGACTTCGAATGGCTACACCTTC
TRBJ2-6,-,-,TRBV19,CASSISTVGANVLTF,TGTGCCAGTAGTATATCTACGGTAGGGGCCAACGTCCTGACTTTC
TRBJ2-1,-,-,TRBV5-1,CASSESTGAGGLYNEQFF,TGCGCCAGCAGCGAATCGACAGGGGCCGGGGGGCTGTACAATGAGCAGTTCTTC
TRBJ2-7,few,-,TRBV7-6,CATNSGDSSYEQYF,TGTGCCACCAATAGCGGAGACAGCTCCTACGAGCAGTACTTC
TRBJ1-1,-,-,TRBV30,CAWTTSGSEAFF,TGTGCCTGGACCACTTCCGGGTCCGAAGCTTTCTTT
TRBJ1-1,-,-,TRBV12-3/TRBV12-4,CASSFQKNTEAFF,TGTGCCAGCAGTTTTCAGAAGAACACTGAAGCTTTCTTT
TRBJ1-5,-,-,TRBV2,CASSPRFSDQPQHF,TGTGCCAGCAGTCCCCGCTTCTCAGATCAGCCCCAGCATTTT
TRBJ1-1,-,-,TRBV5-1,CASSLMSVSNTEAFF,TGCGCCAGCAGCTTGATGTCTGTATCGAACACTGAAGCTTTCTTT
TRBJ2-1,-,TRBD2,TRBV5-4,CASSLLGTSGTFPYNEQFF,TGTGCCAGCAGCTTGTTGGGGACTAGCGGGACTTTCCCTTACAATGAGCAGTTCTTC
TRBJ1-1,-,-,TRBV29-1,CSVEGPHSLLDTEAFF,TGCAGCGTTGAAGGCCCTCATAGTTTGTTGGACACTGAAGCTTTCTTT
TRBJ2-2,-,-,TRBV3-1/TRBV3-2,CASSQLPGTDTGELFF,TGTGCCAGCAGCCAACTACCGGGAACAGACACCGGGGAGCTGTTTTTT
TRBJ2-3,-,TRBD2,TRBV5-4,CASSPPGLATDTQYF,TGTGCCAGCAGTCCTCCGGGACTAGCGACAGATACGCAGTATTTT
TRBJ1-2,-,-,TRBV2,CASSDDLGAGGYTF,TGTGCCAGCAGTGATGACCTAGGGGCCGGCGGCTACACCTTC
TRBJ1-1,-,-,TRBV19,CASSDPRGTEAFF,TGTGCCAGTAGCGATCCGAGAGGCACTGAAGCTTTCTTT
TRBJ1-3,-,-,TRBV5-4,CASSSARGTRSGNTIYF,TGTGCCAGCAGCTCGGCGCGGGGAACTAGATCTGGAAACACCATATATTTT
TRBJ1-2,-,TRBD1,TRBV28,CASTQDRRGGYTF,TGTGCCAGCACCCAGGACAGGAGAGGTGGCTACACCTTC
TRBJ2-2,-,-,TRBV15,CATSREENPTGELFF,TGTGCCACCAGCAGAGAGGAGAATCCCACCGGGGAGCTGTTTTTT
TRBJ1-5,-,-,TRBV12-5,CASGLFFLGQGRDQPQHF,TGTGCTAGTGGTTTGTTCTTCTTGGGGCAGGGAAGAGATCAGCCCCAGCATTTT